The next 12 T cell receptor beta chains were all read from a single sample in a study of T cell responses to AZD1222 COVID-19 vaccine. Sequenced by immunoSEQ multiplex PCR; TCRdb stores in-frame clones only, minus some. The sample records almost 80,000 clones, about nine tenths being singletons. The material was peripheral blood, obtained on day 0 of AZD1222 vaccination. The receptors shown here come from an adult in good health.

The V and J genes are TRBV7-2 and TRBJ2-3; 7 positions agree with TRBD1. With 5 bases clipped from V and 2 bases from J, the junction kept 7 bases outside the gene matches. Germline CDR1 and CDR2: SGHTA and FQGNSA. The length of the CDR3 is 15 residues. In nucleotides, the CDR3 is TGTGCCAGCAGCCCGACCGGGACAGTCACAGATACGCAGTATTTT. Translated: CASSPTGTVTDTQYF. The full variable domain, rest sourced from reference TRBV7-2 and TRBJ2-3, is GAGVSQSPSNKVTEKGKDVELRCDPISGHTALYWYRQSLGQGLEFLIYFQGNSAPDKSGLPSDRFSAERTGGSVSTLTIQRTQQEDSAVYLCASSPTGTVTDTQYFGPGTRLTVL.

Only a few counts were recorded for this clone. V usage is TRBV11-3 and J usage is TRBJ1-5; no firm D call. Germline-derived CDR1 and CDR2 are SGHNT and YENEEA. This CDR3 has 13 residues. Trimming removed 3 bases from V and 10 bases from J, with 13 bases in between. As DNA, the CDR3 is TGTGCCAGCAGCTTGGGCCCCAATAACCCCCAGCATTTT. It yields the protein CASSLGPNNPQHF.

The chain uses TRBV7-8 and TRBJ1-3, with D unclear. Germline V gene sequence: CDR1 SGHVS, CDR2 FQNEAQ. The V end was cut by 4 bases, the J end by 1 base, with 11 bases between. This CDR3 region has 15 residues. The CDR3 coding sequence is TGTGCCAGCAGCTCGTACCTAATTTCTGGAAACACCATATATTTT. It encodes CASSSYLISGNTIYF.

This CDR3 reads CASSPYTTREQYF. For the CDR3, the DNA is TGTGCCAGCAGCCCGTATACGACCCGCGAGCAGTACTTC. The chain recombines TRBV7-2 with TRBJ2-7; D ambiguous. The germline CDR1 and CDR2 sequences are SGHTA and FQGNSA. Between the trimmed V and J ends, which lost 5 bases and 6 bases, there was a span of 14 bases. The CDR3 covers 13 residues.

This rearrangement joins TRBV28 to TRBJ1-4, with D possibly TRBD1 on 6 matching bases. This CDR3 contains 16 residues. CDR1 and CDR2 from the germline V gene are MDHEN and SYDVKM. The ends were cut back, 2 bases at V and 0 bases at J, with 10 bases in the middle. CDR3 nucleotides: TGTGCCAGCAGTTTAGGGGGGCATGCAACTAATGAAAAACTGTTTTTT. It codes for CASSLGGHATNEKLFF.

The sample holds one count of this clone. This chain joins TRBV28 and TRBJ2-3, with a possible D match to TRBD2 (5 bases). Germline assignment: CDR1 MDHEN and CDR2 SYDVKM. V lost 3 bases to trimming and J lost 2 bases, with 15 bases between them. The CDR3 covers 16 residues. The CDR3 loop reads CASSLSRAGNTDTQYF. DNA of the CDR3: TGTGCCAGCAGTTTGTCGAGGGCTGGAAACACAGATACGCAGTATTTT.

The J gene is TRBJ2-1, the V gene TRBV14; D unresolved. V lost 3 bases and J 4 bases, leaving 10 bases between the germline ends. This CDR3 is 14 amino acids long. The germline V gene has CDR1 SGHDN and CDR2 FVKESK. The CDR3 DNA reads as TGTGCCAGCAGCCAGCGTTTAGGGTACAATGAGCAGTTCTTC. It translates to CASSQRLGYNEQFF.

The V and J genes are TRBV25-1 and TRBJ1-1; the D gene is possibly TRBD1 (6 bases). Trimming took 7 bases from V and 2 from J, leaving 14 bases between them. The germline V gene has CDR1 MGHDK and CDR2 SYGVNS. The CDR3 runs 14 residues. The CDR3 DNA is TGTGCCAGCACTTCGACAGGTCGTAACACTGAAGCTTTCTTT. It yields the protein CASTSTGRNTEAFF.

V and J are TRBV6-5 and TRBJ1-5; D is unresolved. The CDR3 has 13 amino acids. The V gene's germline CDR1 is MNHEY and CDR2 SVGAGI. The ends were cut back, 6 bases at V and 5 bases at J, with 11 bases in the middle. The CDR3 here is CASSFEEDQPQHF. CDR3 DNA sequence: TGTGCCAGCAGCTTCGAAGAGGATCAGCCCCAGCATTTT.

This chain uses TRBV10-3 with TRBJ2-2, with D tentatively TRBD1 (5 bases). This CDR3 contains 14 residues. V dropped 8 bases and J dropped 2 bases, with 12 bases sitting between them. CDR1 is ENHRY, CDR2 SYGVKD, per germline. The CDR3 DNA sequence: TGTGCCATCCTGGGGCAGGGCAACACCGGGGAGCTGTTTTTT. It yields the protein CAILGQGNTGELFF.

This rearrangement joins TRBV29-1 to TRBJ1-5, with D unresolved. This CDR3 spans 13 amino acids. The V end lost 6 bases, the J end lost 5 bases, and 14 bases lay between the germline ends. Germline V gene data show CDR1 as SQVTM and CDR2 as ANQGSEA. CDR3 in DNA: TGCAGCGTGGCCTTTCGGGATGATCAGCCCCAGCATTTT. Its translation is CSVAFRDDQPQHF.

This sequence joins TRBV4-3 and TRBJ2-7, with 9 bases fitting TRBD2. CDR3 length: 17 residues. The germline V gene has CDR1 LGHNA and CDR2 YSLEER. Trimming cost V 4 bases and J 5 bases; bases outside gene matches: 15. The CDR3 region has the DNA TGCGCCAGCAGCCGCTCGATGGGCGGGAGGGCCGGGCACGAGCAGTACTTC. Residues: CASSRSMGGRAGHEQYF.